What follows is one TCR beta chain and its context. Its antigen is still unknown. These data come from a study of cytomegalovirus exposure and HLA in healthy donors. Whole-study findings and limits: In an earlier analysis, about 90% or about 30%: the productive usage of most TCR beta V segments.

The donors, nominally healthy at sampling, likely had unrecorded immune exposures. PCR primers comprised 60 Vbeta and 13 Jbeta primers. Sequencing was performed with immunoSEQ multiplex PCR; in TCRdb, only in-frame clones are kept and a portion is missing. This sample's table has 140,000 to 150,000 clones. The CDR3 spans 12 residues. Trimming cost V 11 bases and J 2 bases; bases outside gene matches: 6. Germline CDR1 reads MNHEY; CDR2 reads SVGAGI. Sequencing was done on a sample of PBMCs. The receptor was derived from a male donor in good health and CMV-seronegative. The chain links TRBV6-5 to TRBJ2-7, with 7 positions matching TRBD1. The CDR3 nucleotides are TGTGCCTCCAGGGGGTATGCCTACGAGCAGTACTTC. Translation: CASRGYAYEQYF.